This T cell receptor (beta chain) was obtained from a study of shared clonotypes between healthy human individuals. Turning to the study itself: There were three CD4 naive, three CD4 memory, two CD8 naive and one CD8 memory plates per donor. General observations from the study: Having only a few donors restricted how much genetic and exposure-history diversity was captured. Non-shared clonotypes displayed generation probabilities falling below those of clonotypes present in all four donors.

The V gene lost 2 bases and the J gene lost 2 bases, with 10 bases spanning the gap. Germline-derived CDR1 and CDR2 are MNHEY and SVGAGI. The CDR3 extends over 14 amino acids. It was around 220 ng DNA, approximately 30,000 T cell genomes, that sorted-subset replicate PCRs used. Assay: immunoSEQ multiplex PCR; the TCRdb copy retains only in-frame clones and omits some. This repertoire shows a few hundred thousand clones, approximately 97% found once; its top ten account for 0.057%. To note about this clone: The antigen remains unidentified.

The genes are TRBV6-5 and TRBJ2-7; D possibly corresponds to TRBD1 (6 bases). This receptor was taken from a young woman in good health. Sample: naive CD4+ T cells sorted from blood. Documented subset: CD45RA+ positively selected. Here the CDR3 DNA reads TGTGCCAGCAGTTACCTCGACAGGACCTACGAGCAGTACTTC. Encoded protein: CASSYLDRTYEQYF.